This T cell receptor (beta chain) was sequenced for a study of human T cells and chemical hapten exposure. Deletions cut 3 bases from V and 5 bases from J, with 12 bases between. CDR1 is SQVTM, CDR2 ANQGSEA, per germline. The CDR3 loop spans 13 amino acids. About this clonotype: Its target is unknown.

Time point meaning: patch test 3, about 24 weeks after DPC sensitization. Regarding treatment: therapeutic diphenylcyclopropenone sensitization with weekly scalp DPC. Blood draws came before every patch-test application. Individual cDNA molecules received unique molecular identifiers in the library. Each CDR3 protein gets one entry after TCRdb re-called the RACE reads with MiXCR. The repertoire holds 50,000 to 60,000 distinct CDR3 sequences, with about an eighth as singletons. General study results and limits: Large CDR3 similarity clusters arose significantly more often from expanded TCRs than from controls.

The V call is TRBV29-1, the J call TRBJ2-3; possibly TRBD1 or TRBD2 for D (6 bases each). This clonotype was obtained from a man aged 25 to 40 with alopecia areata. Some clones in this sample may be carry-over from other donors' samples. Sequenced material: whole blood, taken in connection with sensitization to the hapten diphenylcyclopropenone (DPC). The CDR3 spells CSVESGAVDTQYF. CDR3 DNA: TGCAGCGTTGAGTCGGGGGCGGTAGATACGCAGTATTTT.